The source of this T cell receptor beta chain is a study of CD8 T cells in Susac syndrome. About the research overall: Among sequenced Susac syndrome patients, over 5 had active disease and eight or nine were in remission.

This CDR3 contains 14 residues. The germline CDR1 and CDR2 sequences are SGHRS and YFSETQ. With 6 bases clipped from V and 2 bases from J, the junction kept 5 bases outside the gene matches. A quantity of about 0.5 to 1 ug RNA underwent reverse transcription using random hexamers. TCRdb ran MiXCR on the immunoSEQ multiplex PCR reads and lists one entry per CDR3 protein. The sample carries around 150,000 distinct CDR3 sequences, around 95% recorded once. The sample comprised CD4+ T cells from PBMCs. The chain has TRBV5-1 and TRBJ2-7, with TRBD1 matching 10 bases. This clonotype was obtained from a human donor with Susac syndrome. The CDR3 coding sequence is TGCGCCAGCAAAGACGGGACAGGGGCCTACGAGCAGTACTTC. Translating gives CASKDGTGAYEQYF.